This T cell receptor (beta chain) emerged from a study of shared clonotypes between healthy human individuals. Findings and caveats of the study: Larger richness was generally estimated for naive than memory subsets. The study drew on few donors, limiting represented genetic and exposure-history diversity. Rarefaction analysis demonstrated incomplete sorted-subset sequencing notwithstanding large depth.

This table comes from immunoSEQ multiplex PCR, and its TCRdb copy is limited to in-frame clones, with some not included. The data show 2,500,000 or so clones, about 92% seen once. The CDR3 spans 13 residues. CDR1 and CDR2 (germline): SGHDN, FVKESK. The germline V and J ends were trimmed by 0 bases and 14 bases, with 14 bases remaining between them. As regards this clone: The antigen remains undetermined.

The clonotype comes from a man aged 18 to 29 in good health. The sample consisted of naive CD4+ T cells sorted from blood. Subset of the sample: CD45RA+ positively selected. This chain uses TRBV14 with TRBJ2-1; unclear D gene. CDR3 nucleotide sequence: TGTGCCAGCAGCCAAGAGTTCCTGACCCCGAAGTTCTTC. Protein: CASSQEFLTPKFF. Combining the CDR3 with reference TRBV14 and TRBJ2-1 gives the whole variable domain EAGVTQFPSHSVIEKGQTVTLRCDPISGHDNLYWYRRVMGKEIKFLLHFVKESKQDESGMPNNRFLAERTGGTYSTLKVQPAELEDSGVYFCASSQEFLTPKFFGPGTRLTVL.